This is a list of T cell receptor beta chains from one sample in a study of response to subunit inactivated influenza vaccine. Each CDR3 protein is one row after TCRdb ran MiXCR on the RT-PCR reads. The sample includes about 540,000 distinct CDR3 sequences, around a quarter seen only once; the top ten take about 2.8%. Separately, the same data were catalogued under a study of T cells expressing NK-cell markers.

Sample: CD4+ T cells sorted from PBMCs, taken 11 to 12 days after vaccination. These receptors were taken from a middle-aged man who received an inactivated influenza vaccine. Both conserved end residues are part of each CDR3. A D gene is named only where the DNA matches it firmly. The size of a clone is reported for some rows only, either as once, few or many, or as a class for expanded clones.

cdr3_aa: CSVERGRAGNEQFF; cdr3_nt: TGCAGCGTTGAAAGGGGGCGCGCAGGCAATGAGCAGTTCTTC; j_call: TRBJ2-1; d_call: TRBD1; clone_size: .; v_call: TRBV29-1
cdr3_aa: CASTRTAGYNEQFF; cdr3_nt: TGTGCCAGCACGAGGACAGCCGGCTACAATGAGCAGTTCTTC; j_call: TRBJ2-1; d_call: .; clone_size: few; v_call: TRBV6-2/TRBV6-3
cdr3_aa: CASSGTGLHQPQHF; cdr3_nt: TGTGCCAGCAGCGGGACAGGGTTGCATCAGCCCCAGCATTTT; j_call: TRBJ1-5; d_call: TRBD1; clone_size: .; v_call: TRBV14
cdr3_aa: CASSQEIQARYGYTF; cdr3_nt: TGTGCCAGCAGCCAAGAGATCCAGGCACGCTATGGCTACACCTTC; j_call: TRBJ1-2; d_call: .; clone_size: .; v_call: TRBV3-1
cdr3_aa: CASSLASGPKNIQYF; cdr3_nt: TGTGCCAGCAGCTTAGCTAGCGGTCCCAAAAACATTCAGTACTTC; j_call: TRBJ2-4; d_call: .; clone_size: .; v_call: TRBV7-2
cdr3_aa: CASRAALGTDTQYF; cdr3_nt: TGTGCCAGCAGGGCGGCGTTAGGCACAGATACGCAGTATTTT; j_call: TRBJ2-3; d_call: .; clone_size: .; v_call: TRBV28
cdr3_aa: CASSLVGANSYNEQFF; cdr3_nt: TGTGCCAGCAGTTTAGTTGGCGCCAACTCCTACAATGAGCAGTTCTTC; j_call: TRBJ2-1; d_call: .; clone_size: .; v_call: TRBV28
cdr3_aa: CASSFRGLVNTEAFF; cdr3_nt: TGTGCCAGCAGCTTCAGGGGGTTGGTGAACACTGAAGCTTTCTTT; j_call: TRBJ1-1; d_call: TRBD1; clone_size: once; v_call: TRBV11-2
cdr3_aa: CASRPGLATQETQYF; cdr3_nt: TGTGCCAGCAGACCGGGACTAGCAACCCAAGAGACCCAGTACTTC; j_call: TRBJ2-5; d_call: TRBD2; clone_size: .; v_call: TRBV28
cdr3_aa: CASSTSGQPYEQYF; cdr3_nt: TGTGCCAGCAGCACATCGGGACAGCCCTACGAGCAGTACTTC; j_call: TRBJ2-7; d_call: TRBD1; clone_size: .; v_call: TRBV7-2
cdr3_aa: CASSLDGANTEAFF; cdr3_nt: TGCGCCAGCAGCTTGGACGGGGCTAACACTGAAGCTTTCTTT; j_call: TRBJ1-1; d_call: .; clone_size: many; v_call: TRBV5-1
cdr3_aa: CATGTGGIFSEAFF; cdr3_nt: TGTGCCACCGGGACAGGGGGTATTTTCTCTGAAGCTTTCTTT; j_call: TRBJ1-1; d_call: TRBD1; clone_size: .; v_call: TRBV28
cdr3_aa: CASRLQGAYEQYF; cdr3_nt: TGTGCCAGCAGATTACAGGGGGCCTACGAGCAGTACTTC; j_call: TRBJ2-7; d_call: TRBD1; clone_size: few; v_call: TRBV5-6
cdr3_aa: CASSFSSGPNEKLFF; cdr3_nt: TGTGCCAGCAGCTTCTCTTCTGGGCCTAATGAAAAACTGTTTTTT; j_call: TRBJ1-4; d_call: .; clone_size: many; v_call: TRBV5-6
cdr3_aa: CASSPDGDSNQPQHF; cdr3_nt: TGCGCCAGCAGCCCGGACGGAGATAGCAATCAGCCCCAGCATTTT; j_call: TRBJ1-5; d_call: .; clone_size: .; v_call: TRBV5-1
cdr3_aa: CSALGTLVTTNEKLFF; cdr3_nt: TGCAGTGCCCTCGGGACTTTAGTGACAACTAATGAAAAACTGTTTTTT; j_call: TRBJ1-4; d_call: .; clone_size: .; v_call: TRBV20-1
cdr3_aa: CASSNFRGQSSYNEQFF; cdr3_nt: .; j_call: TRBJ2-1; d_call: .; clone_size: few; v_call: TRBV7-6
cdr3_aa: CASSQGPANYGYTF; cdr3_nt: TGTGCCAGCAGTCAGGGACCAGCTAACTATGGCTACACCTTC; j_call: TRBJ1-2; d_call: .; clone_size: .; v_call: TRBV7-2
cdr3_aa: CASSSVGTSGLEQYF; cdr3_nt: TGCGCCAGCAGCTCGGTAGGGACTAGCGGACTCGAGCAGTACTTC; j_call: TRBJ2-7; d_call: TRBD2; clone_size: .; v_call: TRBV5-1
cdr3_aa: CASSARDSPNTEAFF; cdr3_nt: TGTGCCAGCAGCGCACGAGACTCTCCGAACACTGAAGCTTTCTTT; j_call: TRBJ1-1; d_call: .; clone_size: .; v_call: TRBV9
cdr3_aa: CASSFSGALSTGELFF; cdr3_nt: TGTGCCAGCAGTTTTTCGGGGGCTCTAAGCACCGGGGAGCTGTTTTTT; j_call: TRBJ2-2; d_call: .; clone_size: few; v_call: TRBV12-3/TRBV12-4
cdr3_aa: CASSQSIDTEAFF; cdr3_nt: TGCGCCAGCAGCCAAAGCATAGACACTGAAGCTTTCTTT; j_call: TRBJ1-1; d_call: .; clone_size: .; v_call: TRBV5-1
cdr3_aa: CSARDRGRGANNEQFF; cdr3_nt: TGCAGTGCTAGAGATAGGGGACGGGGGGCCAACAATGAGCAGTTCTTC; j_call: TRBJ2-1; d_call: .; clone_size: few; v_call: TRBV20-1
cdr3_aa: CASSIRQGSNTEAFF; cdr3_nt: TGTGCCAGCAGTATTCGACAGGGGTCGAACACTGAAGCTTTCTTT; j_call: TRBJ1-1; d_call: TRBD1; clone_size: .; v_call: TRBV2
cdr3_aa: CASSWTSGVSYEQYF; cdr3_nt: TGTGCCAGCAGTTGGACTAGCGGGGTCTCCTACGAGCAGTACTTC; j_call: TRBJ2-7; d_call: TRBD2; clone_size: once; v_call: TRBV6-5
cdr3_aa: CASSLIGVTGELFF; cdr3_nt: TGTGCCAGCAGTTTAATCGGGGTCACCGGGGAGCTGTTTTTT; j_call: TRBJ2-2; d_call: .; clone_size: .; v_call: TRBV12-3/TRBV12-4
cdr3_aa: CASSWSGENIQYF; cdr3_nt: TGTGCCAGCAGCTGGTCGGGGGAAAACATTCAGTACTTC; j_call: TRBJ2-4; d_call: .; clone_size: .; v_call: TRBV7-8
cdr3_aa: CASSEWTEQETQYF; cdr3_nt: TGTGCCAGCAGTGAATGGACAGAACAAGAGACCCAGTACTTC; j_call: TRBJ2-5; d_call: .; clone_size: few; v_call: TRBV25-1
cdr3_aa: CATARASTDTQYF; cdr3_nt: TGTGCCACCGCCCGGGCTAGCACAGATACGCAGTATTTT; j_call: TRBJ2-3; d_call: .; clone_size: .; v_call: TRBV24-1